The 6 T cell receptor beta chains presented below share a single source sample, sequenced in a study of T-cell memory formation after mild COVID-19. MiXCR, run by TCRdb on the 5' RACE reads, gives a single entry per CDR3 protein. The table shows some 300,000 distinct CDR3 sequences, with 20% to 25% occurring only once. Sequencing was done on a sample of PBMCs or a T cell subset sorted from them (not recorded which). The receptors here all came from a man between 18 and 35 years old who had mild COVID-19 (a few samples of this study predate the infection). Cell type and time point are not known.

The rearrangement uses TRBV27 and TRBJ2-2, with 7 positions matching TRBD2. The CDR3 sequence is 12 residues long. Germline CDR1 is MNHEY and CDR2 is SMNVEV (reference sequence). J lost 6 bases, V lost 8 bases, and 3 bases had no gene match. Written as DNA, the CDR3 is TGTGCCAGCGGGGGGGGTCCCGGGGAGCTGTTTTTT. It translates to CASGGGPGELFF.

This clonotype has more than one count but fewer than ten. The chain joins TRBV7-2 to TRBJ1-1; perhaps TRBD1 as D (6 bases). The CDR3 covers 13 residues. V dropped 4 bases and J dropped 5 bases, with 11 bases sitting between them. Per germline, CDR1 SGHTA and CDR2 FQGNSA. CDR3 sequence reads: CASSSIRGTEAFF. The CDR3 nucleotides are TGTGCCAGCAGCTCAATCAGGGGTACTGAAGCTTTCTTT.

This clonotype was detected only a few times. The chain uses TRBV20-1 and TRBJ2-1; 10 nucleotides align to TRBD2. V was clipped by 3 bases and J by 7 bases; unmatched bases: 6. Germline CDR1 reads DFQATT; CDR2 reads SNEGSKA (reference sequence). The CDR3 length is 14 residues. CDR3 amino acids: CSARTIAGGNEQFF. DNA for the CDR3: TGCAGTGCTAGGACAATAGCGGGGGGAAATGAGCAGTTCTTC.

V is TRBV7-9 and J is TRBJ2-7; 9 positions match TRBD2. V lost 8 bases, J lost 2 bases, and 10 bases stayed unmatched. This CDR3 contains 15 residues. Germline CDR1 and CDR2: SEHNR and FQNEAQ (reference sequence). The CDR3 region has the DNA TGTGCCAGCCGCTATCTAGCGGGGTCCACCTACGAGCAGTACTTC. This gives the protein CASRYLAGSTYEQYF.

The chain couples TRBV4-2 to TRBJ2-1; 8 bases are a match to TRBD2. Losses at the gene ends were 0 bases for V and 8 bases for J; bases not matched to a gene: 12. Germline V gene sequence: CDR1 LGHNA, CDR2 YNFKEQ. This CDR3 is 17 amino acids long. The CDR3 DNA follows: TGTGCCAGCAGCCAAGATCAGGCGGGGGGCCAGGGATATGAGCAGTTCTTC. Its protein is CASSQDQAGGQGYEQFF.

This clonotype has more than one count but fewer than ten. CDR3 bases: TGTGCCAGCTCACCGGGACAGGGCGCCGAGCAGTACGTC. This encodes CASSPGQGAEQYV. This sequence joins TRBV18 and TRBJ2-7; 9 bases fit TRBD1. With 3 bases clipped from V and 6 bases from J, the junction kept 3 bases outside the gene matches. Per germline, CDR1 KGHSH and CDR2 LQKENI. The CDR3 runs 13 residues.